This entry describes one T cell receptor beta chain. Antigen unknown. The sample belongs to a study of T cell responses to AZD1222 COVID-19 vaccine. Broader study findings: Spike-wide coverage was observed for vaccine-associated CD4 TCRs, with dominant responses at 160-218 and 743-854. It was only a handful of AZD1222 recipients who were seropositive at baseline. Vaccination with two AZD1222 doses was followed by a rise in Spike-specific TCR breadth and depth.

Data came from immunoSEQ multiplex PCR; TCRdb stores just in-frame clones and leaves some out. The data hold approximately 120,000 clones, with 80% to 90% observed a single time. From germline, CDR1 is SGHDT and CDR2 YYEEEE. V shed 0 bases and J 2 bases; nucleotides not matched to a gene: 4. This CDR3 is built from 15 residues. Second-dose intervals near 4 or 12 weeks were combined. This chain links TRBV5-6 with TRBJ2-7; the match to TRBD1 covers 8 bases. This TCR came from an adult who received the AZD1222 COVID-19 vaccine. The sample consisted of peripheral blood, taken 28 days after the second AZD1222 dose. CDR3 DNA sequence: TGTGCCAGCAGCTTGGTTACAGGGGGTCCCTACGAGCAGTACTTC. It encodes CASSLVTGGPYEQYF. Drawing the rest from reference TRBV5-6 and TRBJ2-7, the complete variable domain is DAGVTQSPTHLIKTRGQQVTLRCSPKSGHDTVSWYQQALGQGPQFIFQYYEEEERQRGNFPDRFSGHQFPNYSSELNVNALLLGDSALYLCASSLVTGGPYEQYFGPGTRLTVT.